This is a list of T cell receptor beta chains from one sample in a study of read filtering for tumor transcriptome and immune sequencing. TCRdb ran MiXCR on the reads and lists one entry per CDR3 protein. The sample shows 50,000 to 65,000 distinct CDR3 sequences, about 19% of them seen only once. The sequenced sample consisted of a population of CD138-negative cells sorted from bone marrow. Receptors originate from a donor at least 40 years old with multiple myeloma. Each CDR3 is given with its conserved first and last residue. The D gene is left open where the match is weak. Clone size is shown for a subset of rows, as once, few, many or a class of expanded clone.

D	J	V	size	CDR3	DNA
.	TRBJ2-1	TRBV3-1	.	CASSQTGRGNEQFF	TGTGCCAGCAGCCAAACAGGGAGGGGCAATGAGCAGTTCTTC
.	TRBJ2-7	TRBV20-1	many	CSARDFRGPGEYF	TGCAGTGCTAGAGATTTTCGGGGACCCGGGGAGTACTTC
.	TRBJ2-2	TRBV19	.	CASSIPGQQVSGELFF	TGTGCCAGTAGTATCCCTGGACAGCAGGTCAGCGGGGAGCTGTTTTTC
.	TRBJ1-1	TRBV29-1	.	CSAAGQNLNTEAFF	TGCAGCGCAGCAGGACAGAACTTGAACACTGAAGCTTTCTTT
.	TRBJ1-3	TRBV10-3	.	CAISEVPASGNTIYF	TGTGCCATCAGTGAGGTTCCAGCCTCTGGAAACACCATATATTTT
.	TRBJ2-1	TRBV10-2	many	CASSDNINEQFF	TGCGCCAGCAGTGATAATATCAATGAGCAGTTCTTC
TRBD1	TRBJ2-3	TRBV10-2	few	CASSDSDRGRTDTQYF	TGCGCCAGCAGTGACTCGGACAGGGGGCGCACAGATACGCAGTATTTT
TRBD2	TRBJ2-2	TRBV9	many	CASSVIREGTGELFF	TGTGCCAGCAGCGTTATTCGGGAGGGCACCGGGGAGCTGTTTTTT
.	TRBJ1-2	TRBV11-2	.	CASSIGGGRNYGYTF	TGTGCCAGCAGTATCGGGGGGGGGAGGAACTATGGCTACACCTTC
.	TRBJ1-1	TRBV28	few	CASRNPGTPNTEAFF	TGTGCCAGCCGAAATCCCGGGACACCGAACACTGAAGCTTTCTTT
.	TRBJ2-1	TRBV20-1	many	CSANPGKYNEQFF	TGCAGTGCTAACCCGGGGAAATACAATGAGCAGTTCTTC
.	TRBJ2-1	TRBV7-9	many	CASSLIRGMDYNEQFF	TGTGCCAGCAGCTTAATTCGAGGGATGGACTACAATGAGCAGTTCTTC
.	TRBJ2-6	TRBV6-5	few	CASRLDSLNVLTF	TGTGCCAGCAGGTTGGACAGCCTCAACGTCCTGACTTTC
.	TRBJ1-1	TRBV20-1	.	CSARDPMGNTEAFF	TGCAGTGCTAGAGATCCGATGGGGAACACTGAAGCTTTCTTT
.	TRBJ1-5	TRBV27	.	CVSSLSGNQPQHF	TGTGTCAGCAGTTTATCTGGCAATCAGCCCCAGCATTTT
.	TRBJ2-1	TRBV9	many	CASSVIDPGTSYNEQFF	TGTGCCAGCAGCGTAATCGATCCGGGGACCTCCTACAATGAGCAGTTCTTC
.	TRBJ2-2	TRBV28	many	CASRTTDSSTGELFF	TGTGCCAGCAGGACGACCGACTCGAGCACCGGGGAGCTGTTTTTT
.	TRBJ2-2	TRBV4-1	.	CASSQGLNTGELFF	TGTGCCAGCAGCCAGGGACTGAATACCGGGGAGCTGTTTTTT
.	TRBJ2-5	TRBV11-2	few	CASSLDWLGETQYF	TGTGCCAGCAGCTTAGATTGGCTTGGTGAGACCCAGTACTTC
.	TRBJ2-7	TRBV2	many	CASSEDWPGVSEQYF	TGTGCCAGCAGTGAAGATTGGCCGGGGGTGAGCGAGCAGTACTTC
TRBD1	TRBJ2-6	TRBV3-1	many	CASSQGLVGTGVRGANVLTF	TGTGCCAGCAGCCAAGGTTTGGTCGGGACAGGGGTGAGGGGGGCCAACGTCCTGACTTTC
TRBD2	TRBJ2-2	TRBV9	many	CASSTSSGRTPGELFF	TGTGCCAGCAGCACGTCTAGCGGGAGAACCCCGGGGGAGCTGTTTTTT
.	TRBJ2-4	TRBV7-8	few	CASSLASVENIQYF	TGTGCCAGCAGCTTAGCTTCAGTAGAAAACATTCAGTACTTC
.	TRBJ1-1	TRBV7-9	many	CASSARGLGTEAFF	TGTGCCAGCAGCGCTCGGGGCCTGGGCACTGAAGCTTTCTTT
.	TRBJ2-1	TRBV3-1	few	CASSPKGGAYNEQFF	TGTGCCAGCAGCCCCAAGGGCGGAGCATACAATGAGCAGTTCTTC
.	TRBJ2-1	TRBV7-9	many	CASSPGTAQSYNEQFF	TGTGCCAGCAGCCCGGGGACTGCTCAAAGCTACAATGAGCAGTTCTTC
.	TRBJ1-5	TRBV11-2	.	CASSPTVGTQPQHF	TGTGCCAGCAGCCCGACAGTTGGGACTCAGCCCCAGCATTTT
TRBD2	TRBJ2-7	TRBV11-2	many	CASSLVAGYEQYF	TGTGCCAGCAGCTTAGTAGCGGGTTACGAGCAGTACTTC
.	TRBJ1-4	TRBV7-3	.	CASSLKTGHNVKLFF	TGTGCCAGCAGCCTAAAGACTGGCCATAATGTAAAACTGTTTTTT
TRBD2	TRBJ2-5	TRBV19	many	CASSPGLAGPSETQYF	TGTGCCAGTAGCCCGGGACTAGCGGGACCTTCAGAGACCCAGTACTTC
.	TRBJ1-1	TRBV7-2	many	CASSPVKYTEAFF	TGTGCCAGCAGCCCGGTTAAATACACTGAAGCTTTCTTT
.	TRBJ2-1	TRBV9	many	CASSVGGSREDEQFF	TGTGCCAGCAGCGTAGGAGGGAGCAGGGAGGATGAGCAGTTCTTC
.	TRBJ1-5	TRBV18	.	CASSARTPSSGPQHF	TGTGCCAGCTCAGCCAGGACTCCCTCAAGTGGTCCCCAGCATTTT
.	TRBJ2-3	TRBV5-6	many	CASSPSGDTQYF	TGTGCCAGCAGCCCATCTGGAGATACGCAGTATTTT
.	TRBJ2-7	TRBV20-1	.	CSASRDPVTYEQHF	TGCAGTGCTTCTCGGGACCCCGTCACCTACGAGCAGCACTTC
TRBD1	TRBJ1-1	TRBV11-2	many	CASRPGQGLDTEAFF	TGTGCCAGCAGGCCGGGACAGGGATTGGACACTGAAGCTTTCTTT
.	TRBJ2-1	TRBV28	many	CASCGFDEQFF	TGTGCCAGCTGCGGTTTTGATGAGCAGTTCTTC
.	TRBJ2-3	TRBV29-1	many	CSSLGGSDSTDTQYF	TGCAGCTCTCTCGGCGGATCCGACAGCACAGATACGCAGTATTTT
TRBD2	TRBJ2-1	TRBV12-3/TRBV12-4	many	CASSPHRTGGGGQFF	TGTGCCAGCAGTCCACACCGGACGGGGGGAGGAGGGCAGTTCTTC
.	TRBJ2-7	TRBV7-2	many	CASSFRQNSYEQYF	TGTGCCAGCAGCTTTAGACAGAACTCCTACGAGCAGTACTTC
.	TRBJ1-2	TRBV7-2	many	CASSLLGALYGYTF	TGTGCCAGCAGCTTATTAGGGGCCCTCTATGGCTACACCTTC
TRBD2	TRBJ2-3	TRBV7-3	many	CASSSGGGGDTQYF	TGTGCCAGCAGCTCCGGGGGGGGCGGAGATACGCAGTATTTT
TRBD1	TRBJ2-7	TRBV6-1	many	CASSPPGQGYYEQYF	TGTGCCAGCAGTCCCCCGGGACAGGGATACTACGAGCAGTACTTC
.	TRBJ2-3	TRBV6-1	.	CASSENPRGGDTQYF	TGTGCCAGCAGTGAAAACCCCAGGGGGGGAGATACGCAGTATTTT
TRBD1	TRBJ2-5	TRBV7-2	many	CASSLGIQGAMKTQYF	TGTGCCAGCAGCTTAGGGATACAGGGGGCGATGAAGACCCAGTACTTC
TRBD1	TRBJ2-2	TRBV7-3	many	CASSRSRQGATGELFF	TGTGCCAGCAGCCGATCCCGACAGGGGGCCACCGGGGAGCTGTTTTTT
TRBD2	TRBJ2-1	TRBV5-6	many	CASSPGLAGSGNEQFF	TGTGCCAGCAGCCCGGGACTAGCGGGGTCGGGGAATGAGCAGTTCTTC
TRBD1	TRBJ2-7	TRBV7-8	many	CASSYSGTGGSEQYF	TGTGCCAGCAGCTATTCCGGGACAGGGGGCTCCGAGCAGTACTTC
.	TRBJ2-3	TRBV5-6	many	CASSYPSTDTQYF	TGTGCCAGCAGCTACCCTAGCACAGATACGCAGTATTTT
TRBD1	TRBJ2-1	TRBV14	many	CASSPGTGPSNEQFF	TGTGCCAGCAGCCCCGGGACAGGGCCCTCCAATGAGCAGTTCTTC
.	TRBJ2-7	TRBV20-1	many	CSALYGDYEQYF	TGCAGTGCACTCTACGGCGACTACGAGCAGTACTTC
TRBD1	TRBJ2-3	TRBV23-1	many	CASSQSQGVVTDTQYF	TGCGCCAGCAGTCAATCGCAGGGGGTTGTTACAGATACGCAGTATTTT
TRBD1	TRBJ2-5	TRBV24-1	many	CATSVGAGRGFQETQYF	TGTGCCACCAGTGTCGGAGCTGGCAGGGGGTTCCAAGAGACCCAGTACTTC
TRBD1	TRBJ2-1	TRBV28	many	CASSWDRYNEQFF	TGTGCCAGCAGTTGGGACAGGTACAATGAGCAGTTCTTC
.	TRBJ2-3	TRBV28	few	CASSPQGGSTDTQYF	TGTGCCAGCAGTCCCCAGGGCGGGAGCACAGATACGCAGTATTTT
TRBD1	TRBJ1-1	TRBV5-1	many	CASNPGQGRTEAFF	TGCGCCAGCAACCCTGGACAGGGCCGGACTGAAGCTTTCTTT
.	TRBJ1-5	TRBV2	.	CASSYRAQPQHF	TGTGCCAGCAGCTACAGGGCTCAGCCCCAGCATTTT